The next 18 T cell receptor beta chains were all read from a single sample in a study of graft-versus-host responses after intestinal transplantation. What these receptors recognize is not known. Clones were sequenced by immunoSEQ multiplex PCR, and TCRdb holds only the in-frame ones, with some missing. The table shows over 85,000 clones, with 94% occurring only once. The source was unstimulated CD4+ T cells sorted from spleen or lymph node cells, collected before transplant. These receptors were collected from a human donor who was the organ donor for an intestinal transplant.

This sequence joins TRBV7-2 and TRBJ1-2; D gene uncertain. Deletions cut 5 bases from V and 5 bases from J, with 15 bases between. Germline V gene data show CDR1 as SGHTA and CDR2 as FQGNSA. There are 14 residues in the CDR3. The CDR3 region is CASSPGRGSYGYTF. Here the CDR3 DNA reads TGTGCCAGCAGCCCAGGCCGGGGATCGTATGGCTACACCTTC.

The rearrangement links TRBV6-4 to TRBJ1-5; D perhaps matches TRBD1 (5 bases). The germline CDR1 and CDR2 sequences are MRHNA and SNTAGT. The CDR3 length is 13 residues. The V gene lost 6 bases and the J gene lost 5 bases, with 11 bases spanning the gap. CDR3 residues: CASSEGLDQPQHF. Here the CDR3 DNA reads TGTGCCAGCAGCGAGGGGCTGGATCAGCCCCAGCATTTT.

The J gene is TRBJ2-1, the V gene TRBV19; 8 positions match TRBD2. CDR1 and CDR2 from the germline V gene are LNHDA and SQIVND (reference sequence). V lost 3 bases to trimming and J lost 4 bases; unmatched junction nucleotides: 11. The CDR3 has 17 residues. The CDR3 sequence is CASSMGRGGFGYNEQFF. Here the CDR3 DNA reads TGTGCCAGTAGTATGGGCCGGGGGGGATTCGGTTACAATGAGCAGTTCTTC.

The chain recombines TRBV28 with TRBJ1-5; maybe TRBD1 (5 bases). CDR1 is MDHEN, CDR2 SYDVKM, per germline. The CDR3 runs 12 residues. Trimming removed 8 bases from V and 4 bases from J, with 9 bases in between. CDR3 DNA sequence: TGTGCCAGCTTCGAGGGGAATCAGCCCCAGCATTTT. Its translation is CASFEGNQPQHF. The complete variable domain, with remaining parts taken from reference TRBV28 and TRBJ1-5, reads DVKVTQSSRYLVKRTGEKVFLECVQDMDHENMFWYRQDPGLGLRLIYFSYDVKMKEKGDIPEGYSVSREKKERFSLILESASTNQTSMYLCASFEGNQPQHFGDGTRLSIL.

The chain is built from TRBV18 and TRBJ2-7, with D unclear. The CDR3 loop spans 15 amino acids. The germline V gene encodes CDR1 KGHSH and CDR2 LQKENI. V gave up 3 bases and J gave up 2 bases, with 14 bases separating them. The CDR3: CASSPDAKVTYEQYF. CDR3 DNA: TGTGCCAGCTCACCGGACGCAAAGGTTACCTACGAGCAGTACTTC.

V and J are TRBV19 and TRBJ1-2; D not resolved. The CDR3 is 12 amino acids. The germline CDR1 and CDR2 sequences are LNHDA and SQIVND (reference sequence). Trimming stripped 3 bases from V and 3 bases from J, with 5 bases between. The CDR3 DNA reads TGTGCCAGTAGTATTCAGGACTATGGCTACACCTTC. It encodes CASSIQDYGYTF.

This chain joins TRBV10-3 and TRBJ1-4; TRBD1 might be the D (6 bases). V was cut by 4 bases and J by 4 bases, with 13 bases left in between. Germline V CDR1 and CDR2: ENHRY, SYGVKD. There are 15 residues in the CDR3. CDR3 in amino acids: CAISASGGRNEKLFF. In DNA, the CDR3 is TGTGCCATCAGTGCGTCTGGGGGGCGTAATGAAAAACTGTTTTTT.

The chain combines TRBV18 with TRBJ1-3; D not certain. The germline CDR1 and CDR2 sequences are KGHSH and LQKENI. CDR3 length: 16 amino acids. The V gene lost 3 bases and the J gene lost 0 bases, with 12 bases spanning the gap. DNA for the CDR3: TGTGCCAGCTCACCTTCACAGAGGAACTCTGGAAACACCATATATTTT. Translated, it gives CASSPSQRNSGNTIYF. The full variable domain, its missing parts supplied by reference TRBV18 and TRBJ1-3, is NAGVMQNPRHLVRRRGQEARLRCSPMKGHSHVYWYRQLPEEGLKFMVYLQKENIIDESGMPKERFSAEFPKEGPSILRIQQVVRGDSAAYFCASSPSQRNSGNTIYFGEGSWLTVV.

The V gene is TRBV4-2, the J gene TRBJ2-7, with 14 bases aligning to TRBD2. The germline gives CDR1 LGHNA, CDR2 YNFKEQ. Trimming took 1 base from V and 0 from J; bases not matched to a gene: 2. CDR3 length: 17 residues. The CDR3 reads CASSQGLAGGSSYEQYF. CDR3 bases: TGTGCCAGCAGCCAAGGACTAGCGGGGGGGAGCTCCTACGAGCAGTACTTC.

This chain uses TRBV6-6 with TRBJ2-6; D remains ambiguous. The CDR3 is 16 amino acids. CDR1 MNHNY and CDR2 SVGAGI come from the germline V gene (reference sequence). Trimming removed 2 bases from V and 0 bases from J, with 8 bases in between. The CDR3 here is CASSYLKNSGANVLTF. The CDR3 coding sequence is TGTGCCAGCAGTTACCTCAAGAACTCTGGGGCCAACGTCCTGACTTTC.

The chain carries TRBV5-1 and TRBJ2-4, with TRBD2 matching 8 bases. The CDR3 is made up of 14 amino acids. V gave up 3 bases and J gave up 6 bases; unmatched junction bases: 5. Germline V CDR1 and CDR2: SGHRS, YFSETQ. The CDR3 sequence: CASSSGGAGNIQYF. The CDR3 nucleotides read TGCGCCAGCAGCTCCGGGGGGGCGGGAAACATTCAGTACTTC.

This clone has just one count. This rearrangement joins TRBV10-2 to TRBJ1-4, with D possibly being TRBD1 (6 bases). CDR1 and CDR2 (germline): WSHSY, SAAADI. The CDR3 totals 14 residues. V lost 6 bases, J lost 8 bases, and 16 bases lay in between. CDR3 in DNA: TGCGCCAGCAGGAAGGGGGGTTCGCAGGAAAAACTGTTTTTT. Translation: CASRKGGSQEKLFF.

V and J are TRBV11-3 and TRBJ1-1, with TRBD1 as a possible D gene (5 bases). The length of the CDR3 is 15 residues. The germline V and J ends were trimmed by 2 bases and 1 base, with 11 bases remaining between them. Looked up from germline, CDR1 is SGHNT and CDR2 is YENEEA. The CDR3 DNA is TGTGCCAGCAGCTTATCCCGAGACAGGAACACTGAAGCTTTCTTT. Residues: CASSLSRDRNTEAFF.

This chain links TRBV6-5 with TRBJ2-1; 8 positions agree with TRBD1. The CDR3 spans 15 residues. The germline gives CDR1 MNHEY, CDR2 SVGAGI. V shed 5 bases and J 1 base; nucleotides not matched to a gene: 4. This CDR3 reads CASSKHRGSYNEQFF. The CDR3, as DNA: TGTGCCAGCAGTAAGCACAGGGGGTCCTACAATGAGCAGTTCTTC.

The CDR3 nucleotides read TGTGCCAGCAGTTGGGGCCCCCCAGATACGCAGTATTTT. It encodes CASSWGPPDTQYF. V gene TRBV27 combines with J gene TRBJ2-3, with TRBD1 as a possible D gene (5 bases). This CDR3 is 13 amino acids long. Looked up from germline, CDR1 is MNHEY and CDR2 is SMNVEV (reference sequence). V was trimmed by 4 bases and J by 4 bases, leaving 9 bases between them.

The chain combines TRBV30 with TRBJ1-4, with D possibly matching TRBD1 (5 bases). V was clipped by 0 bases and J by 7 bases, with 12 bases between them. CDR3 size: 14 residues. In germline, CDR1 is GTSNPN, CDR2 SVGIG (reference sequence). Here the CDR3 DNA reads TGTGCCTGGAGTGTGGGGCGGGACGGTGAAAAACTGTTTTTT. Amino acid sequence: CAWSVGRDGEKLFF.

The chain combines TRBV6-6 with TRBJ1-2, with 12 bases lining up with TRBD1. The CDR3 sequence is 15 residues long. The J segment lost 4 bases and the V segment lost 4 bases, leaving 4 bases of the junction unmatched. Germline assignment: CDR1 MNHNY and CDR2 SVGAGI (reference sequence). CDR3 loop: CASSSGTGGSYGYTF. The CDR3 nucleotides read TGTGCCAGCAGTTCCGGGACAGGGGGCTCCTATGGCTACACCTTC.

The rearrangement links TRBV11-3 to TRBJ2-4; the D is unclear. The V gene lost 4 bases and the J gene lost 2 bases, with 12 bases spanning the gap. Per germline, CDR1 SGHNT and CDR2 YENEEA. The CDR3 loop spans 15 amino acids. DNA of the CDR3: TGTGCCAGCAGCTCTGAATTTCTAACCAAAAACATTCAGTACTTC. Protein sequence: CASSSEFLTKNIQYF. The full variable domain, rest sourced from reference TRBV11-3 and TRBJ2-4, is EAGVVQSPRYKIIEKKQPVAFWCNPISGHNTLYWYLQNLGQGPELLIRYENEEAVDDSQLPKDRFSAERLKGVDSTLKIQPAELGDSAVYLCASSSEFLTKNIQYFGAGTRLSVL.